Sequencing of this TCR beta chain was carried out in a study of blood T cell repertoires in COVID-19. Looking at the study overall: Both acute and convalescent COVID-19 samples were obtained from the United States, Italy and Spain. The cDNA or gDNA used as material had been derived from T cells, B-cell-depleted T cells, or PBMCs.

Sequencing was performed with immunoSEQ multiplex PCR; in TCRdb, only in-frame clones are kept and a portion is missing. Among around 230,000 clones listed, about nine tenths were seen once. This CDR3 contains 15 residues. The germline CDR1 and CDR2 sequences are SNHLY and FYNNEI. V lost 6 bases and J lost 8, with 20 bases in between. J is TRBJ1-3 and V is TRBV2; D may be TRBD1 (5 bases). Sequenced input: peripheral blood. The receptor was derived from a young man who had recovered from COVID-19. In nucleotides, the CDR3 is TGTGCCAGCAGGCCTAGGACGGGGCGGGGAGACACCATATATTTT. Translating it yields CASRPRTGRGDTIYF. Full variable domain (remainder filled in from reference TRBV2 and TRBJ1-3): EPEVTQTPSHQVTQMGQEVILRCVPISNHLYFYWYRQILGQKVEFLVSFYNNEISEKSEIFDDQFSVERPDGSNFTLKIRSTKLEDSAMYFCASRPRTGRGDTIYFGEGSWLTVV.